These 11 T cell receptor beta chains were all obtained from the same sample, sequenced in a study of STAT5B mutations in CD4+ large granular lymphocyte leukemia (dated by TCRdb to between 2022 and 2023). Library creation used the immunoSEQ multiplex PCR assay. TCRdb provides this immuneACCESS table in a form limited to in-frame rearrangements. Some clones are lacking; in checked studies, under half of them reflect an unresolved V gene, and why the rest are absent is not known. This sample holds more than 30,000 clones; approximately 81% were observed only once. Approximately 2.5% of the sample is in the top ten clones. The sample consisted of CD4+ T cells from blood buffy coats. These receptors all come from a human donor in good health.

The chain joins TRBV14 to TRBJ1-1, with D uncertain. The CDR3 has 12 residues. The germline CDR1 and CDR2 sequences are SGHDN and FVKESK. Trimming removed 1 base from V and 11 bases from J, with 11 bases in between. The CDR3 sequence: CASSQGGGRAFF. The CDR3 DNA is TGTGCCAGCAGCCAAGGAGGCGGGAGGGCTTTCTTT.

There are a few counts of this clone. The CDR3 DNA sequence: TGTGCCAGCTCAAGGGAGAATGCCTACGAGCAGTACTTC. Amino acid sequence: CASSRENAYEQYF. This chain uses TRBV18 with TRBJ2-7; the D gene is possibly TRBD2 (5 bases). CDR1 and CDR2 from the germline V gene are KGHSH and LQKENI. Trimming shortened V by 5 bases and J by 2 bases, and 10 bases separated the two germline ends. The CDR3 is 13 amino acids.

The chain couples TRBV18 to TRBJ1-5; 11 bases align to TRBD1. The CDR3 extends over 16 amino acids. Germline V gene lookup returns CDR1 KGHSH and CDR2 LQKENI. Trimming cost V 5 bases and J 2 bases; bases outside gene matches: 5. The CDR3, as DNA: TGTGCCAGCTCAAGGACAGGGGGCGGAGGCAATCAGCCCCAGCATTTT. This translates into CASSRTGGGGNQPQHF. The variable domain in full, with the rest retrieved from reference TRBV18 and TRBJ1-5, is NAGVMQNPRHLVRRRGQEARLRCSPMKGHSHVYWYRQLPEEGLKFMVYLQKENIIDESGMPKERFSAEFPKEGPSILRIQQVVRGDSAAYFCASSRTGGGGNQPQHFGDGTRLSIL.

The chain joins TRBV10-3 to TRBJ2-7; 9 bases line up with TRBD1. Trimming cost V 4 bases and J 3 bases; bases outside gene matches: 1. The CDR3 contains 13 residues. Looked up from germline, CDR1 is ENHRY and CDR2 is SYGVKD. The CDR3 spells CAISVDRGYEQYF. The CDR3 DNA is TGTGCCATCAGTGTGGACAGGGGCTACGAGCAGTACTTC.

This clone turned up a few times. The chain combines TRBV5-4 with TRBJ1-1; weak D call: TRBD1 (6 bases). The CDR3 is 15 residues long. Germline V gene lookup returns CDR1 SGHNT and CDR2 YYREEE (reference sequence). Trimming stripped 4 bases from V and 0 bases from J, with 13 bases between. The CDR3 coding sequence is TGTGCCAGCAGCCTAAAGGGGGTGATGAACACTGAAGCTTTCTTT. Translating gives CASSLKGVMNTEAFF.

J is TRBJ1-1 and V is TRBV5-1; the D gene is possibly TRBD1 (5 bases). Trimming shortened V by 0 bases and J by 1 base, and 7 bases separated the two germline ends. CDR1 is SGHRS, CDR2 YFSETQ, per germline. The length of the CDR3 is 14 residues. CDR3 DNA sequence: TGCGCCAGCAGCTTGGGACAGAGGAACACTGAAGCTTTCTTT. Protein sequence: CASSLGQRNTEAFF.

This clone was counted once. This rearrangement joins TRBV9 to TRBJ2-1, with TRBD1 matching over 8 bases. Germline V lookup: CDR1 SGDLS, CDR2 YYNGEE. The CDR3 extends over 15 amino acids. Trimming at V came to 3 bases and at J to 2 bases, leaving 4 bases not matched to a gene. CDR3 in DNA: TGTGCCAGCAGCGGGAGGACAGGGCCCTACAATGAGCAGTTCTTC. Its translation: CASSGRTGPYNEQFF.

The chain recombines TRBV6-6 with TRBJ1-1; the D gene is possibly TRBD1 (5 bases). The V gene's germline CDR1 is MNHNY and CDR2 SVGAGI (reference sequence). Trimming removed 5 bases from V and 7 bases from J, with 11 bases in between. CDR3 length equals 12 residues. The DNA of the CDR3 is TGTGCCAGCAGTGCGGGGGTCCTTGAAGCTTTCTTT. Protein sequence: CASSAGVLEAFF.

This chain joins TRBV11-2 and TRBJ1-3; possible D gene TRBD1, 5 bases. Germline CDR1 SGHAT, CDR2 FQNNGV. Trimming took 6 bases from V and 2 from J, leaving 14 bases between them. The CDR3 spans 15 residues. CDR3 coding DNA: TGTGCCAGCAGGCGCGCGGGGCATCCTGGAAACACCATATATTTT. Translation: CASRRAGHPGNTIYF. Filled out from reference TRBV11-2 and TRBJ1-3, the complete variable domain reads EAGVAQSPRYKIIEKRQSVAFWCNPISGHATLYWYQQILGQGPKLLIQFQNNGVVDDSQLPKDRFSAERLKGVDSTLKIQPAKLEDSAVYLCASRRAGHPGNTIYFGEGSWLTVV.

The table lists this clone with a few counts. V gene TRBV11-1 combines with J gene TRBJ1-1; TRBD1 agrees at 8 bases. From germline, CDR1 is SGHAT and CDR2 FQDESV (reference sequence). The V gene end was trimmed by 6 bases and the J gene end by 4 bases; junction bases not matched to a gene: 10. The CDR3 totals 15 residues. CDR3 DNA: TGTGCCAGCAGTGGCAGGGGGCGCCCGCCCACTGAAGCTTTCTTT. This translates into CASSGRGRPPTEAFF.

This chain connects TRBV7-6 to TRBJ1-4; D may be TRBD1 (5 bases). The germline V and J ends were trimmed by 1 base and 5 bases, with 14 bases remaining between them. The germline CDR1 and CDR2 sequences are SGHVS and FNYEAQ. The length of the CDR3 is 16 residues. The CDR3 DNA sequence: TGTGCCAGCAGCTTAGGAGGCAGGGCCCTCAATGAAAAACTGTTTTTT. Protein sequence: CASSLGGRALNEKLFF.